This TCR beta chain was sequenced for a study of T cell changes during pregnancy in multiple sclerosis. The method was immunoSEQ multiplex PCR; TCRdb's version includes in-frame clones alone and lacks a portion of them. The data contain tens of thousands of clones, over 65% of them singletons. Trimming cost V 3 bases and J 0 bases; bases outside gene matches: 2. Germline-derived CDR1 and CDR2 are MNHNS and SASEGT. The CDR3 has 14 amino acids. The source material was CD8+ T cells from peripheral blood mononuclear cells, sampled after pregnancy. This receptor was obtained from a female donor with multiple sclerosis, enrolled in a pregnancy study. The chain combines TRBV6-1 with TRBJ2-7; TRBD1 agrees at 7 bases. The CDR3, as DNA: TGTGCCAGCAGTGACAGGGACAGCTCCTACGAGCAGTACTTC. This encodes CASSDRDSSYEQYF.